This passage covers 23 T cell receptor beta chains from one sample sequenced in a study of breast tumors, draining lymph nodes, adjacent tissues. The lymph nodes were axillary draining lymph nodes from breast cancer patients. TCRdb re-called the multiplex PCR reads with MiXCR, one entry per CDR3 protein. The data hold under 250,000 distinct CDR3 sequences, with about 32% observed a single time. The sequenced sample was axillary lymph node tissue. The origin of the receptors is a female donor with breast cancer. Some clones in this sample may be carry-over from other donors' samples.

This clonotype has ten or more counts. This rearrangement joins TRBV24-1 to TRBJ2-2; 7 nucleotides align to TRBD1. Germline V gene sequence: CDR1 KGHDR, CDR2 SFDVKD. This CDR3 spans 14 amino acids. With V trimmed by 5 bases and J by 1 base, 0 bases remained unmatched. The CDR3 region is CATSGTGNTGELFF. Written as DNA, the CDR3 is TGTGCCACCAGTGGGACAGGGAACACCGGGGAGCTGTTTTTT.

At least ten counts were recorded for this clonotype. The chain employs TRBV6-2 or TRBV6-3 and TRBJ2-5; no firm D call. Per germline, CDR1 MNHEY and CDR2 SVGEGT. V shed 5 bases and J shed 2 bases, with 15 bases lying between them. CDR3 length equals 15 residues. This CDR3 is CASSPLAEIQETQYF. The CDR3, as DNA: TGTGCCAGCAGTCCTCTGGCGGAGATACAAGAGACCCAGTACTTC.

On this clonotype itself: Given the absence of the conserved phenylalanine or tryptophan at the CDR3 end, a read error is likely. The rearrangement links TRBV5-6 to TRBJ1-6; possibly TRBD1 for D (6 bases). Trimming cost V 3 bases and J 9 bases, with 13 bases left between them. Looked up from germline, CDR1 is SGHDT and CDR2 is YYEEEE. This CDR3 has 14 residues. Written as DNA, the CDR3 is TGTGCCAGCAGCTCGGCAGGGGCCCGTTCACCCCTCCACTTA. Translating it yields CASSSAGARSPLHL.

The rearrangement joins TRBV7-2 to TRBJ2-6; D unclear. CDR1 and CDR2 (germline): SGHTA, FQGNSA. V lost 5 bases to trimming and J lost 5 bases, with 10 bases between them. This CDR3 is 14 amino acids long. CDR3 in amino acids: CASSPRNRANVLTF. Written as DNA, the CDR3 is TGTGCCAGCAGCCCTCGCAATAGGGCCAACGTCCTGACTTTC.

This clonotype occurred many times. The chain links TRBV7-2 to TRBJ2-1; no reliable D call. Trimming cost V 4 bases and J 8 bases, with 6 bases left between them. The length of the CDR3 is 11 residues. The germline V gene has CDR1 SGHTA and CDR2 FQGNSA. CDR3 bases: TGTGCCAGCAGCTCGTGGGATGAGCAGTTCTTC. Amino acid sequence: CASSSWDEQFF.

This clonotype was found many times. The chain links TRBV7-8 to TRBJ2-7; 13 bases agree with TRBD2. Germline V gene sequence: CDR1 SGHVS, CDR2 FQNEAQ. This CDR3 spans 14 amino acids. The J segment lost 4 bases and the V segment lost 7 bases, leaving 4 bases of the junction unmatched. This chain's CDR3 is CASKRLAGGYEQYF. The CDR3 DNA reads as TGTGCCAGCAAAAGACTAGCGGGAGGATACGAGCAGTACTTC.

The chain employs TRBV3-1 and TRBJ1-6; 7 bases match TRBD1. V gave up 4 bases and J gave up 5 bases; unmatched junction bases: 14. Looked up from germline, CDR1 is LGHDT and CDR2 is YNNKEL (reference sequence). CDR3 size: 18 residues. CDR3 coding DNA: TGTGCCAGCAGCCTACAGTGGGGACAGAGTAAAAATAATTCACCCCTCCACTTT. Translated, it gives CASSLQWGQSKNNSPLHF.

The V gene is TRBV5-6, the J gene TRBJ1-6; a weak D match, TRBD1 (6 bases). This CDR3 is 13 amino acids long. Germline V CDR1 and CDR2: SGHDT, YYEEEE. The ends were cut back, 0 bases at V and 10 bases at J, with 8 bases in the middle. CDR3 nucleotide sequence: TGTGCCAGCAGCTTGGTGGGGACATCACCCCTCCACTTT. Translation gives CASSLVGTSPLHF.

The chain combines TRBV29-1 with TRBJ2-5; the match to TRBD2 covers 11 bases. Germline V gene data show CDR1 as SQVTM and CDR2 as ANQGSEA. The CDR3 extends over 13 amino acids. V dropped 4 bases and J dropped 6; count of bases not matched to a gene: 4. CDR3 sequence reads: CSVGIAGGKTQYF. Written as DNA, the CDR3 is TGCAGCGTTGGAATAGCGGGAGGGAAGACCCAGTACTTC.

This clonotype appeared a few times. The chain couples TRBV6-4 to TRBJ1-1, with D tentatively TRBD1 (5 bases). The CDR3 consists of 13 residues. Looked up from germline, CDR1 is MRHNA and CDR2 is SNTAGT. The V gene lost 5 bases and the J gene lost 4 bases, with 11 bases spanning the gap. The CDR3 protein is CASSFVRGTEAFF. The CDR3 DNA is TGTGCCAGCAGTTTTGTTAGGGGCACTGAAGCTTTCTTT.

With regard to this clonotype: The junction shows a germline mismatch at one end, possibly a read error. The V call is TRBV5-8, the J call TRBJ2-7; 12 positions match TRBD2. This CDR3 spans 15 amino acids. In germline, CDR1 is SGHTS, CDR2 YDEGEE. The CDR3 reads CASSRGLAGYNERYF. CDR3 bases: TGTGCCAGCAGCCGCGGACTAGCGGGGTATAACGAGCGGTACTTC. Full variable domain (remainder filled in from reference TRBV5-8 and TRBJ2-7): EAGVTQSPTHLIKTRGQQATLRCSPISGHTSVYWYQQALGLGLQFLLWYDEGEERNRGNFPPRFSGRQFPNYSSELNVNALELEDSALYLCASSRGLAGYNERYFGPGTRLTVT.

V is TRBV7-9 and J is TRBJ1-3; D remains unclear. The V gene lost 1 base and the J gene lost 7 bases, with 11 bases spanning the gap. The CDR3 totals 14 residues. Looked up from germline, CDR1 is SEHNR and CDR2 is FQNEAQ (reference sequence). The CDR3 here is CASSLVGSVNTIYF. CDR3 in DNA: TGTGCCAGCAGCTTAGTTGGATCGGTGAACACCATATATTTT. The full variable domain, rest sourced from reference TRBV7-9 and TRBJ1-3, is DTGVSQNPRHKITKRGQNVTFRCDPISEHNRLYWYRQTLGQGPEFLTYFQNEAQLEKSRLLSDRFSAERPKGSFSTLEIQRTEQGDSAMYLCASSLVGSVNTIYFGEGSWLTVV.

At least ten counts were recorded for this clonotype. This sequence joins TRBV12-3 or TRBV12-4 and TRBJ2-1; 8 nucleotides match TRBD2. This CDR3 has 16 residues. J gave up 6 bases and V 6 bases, and 13 bases lay outside the gene matches. CDR3 sequence reads: CASSSSGTRVINEQFF. The CDR3 bases are TGTGCCAGCAGCTCGTCCGGGACTAGAGTCATCAATGAGCAGTTCTTC.

The chain combines TRBV12-3 or TRBV12-4 with TRBJ2-1; tentative D call: TRBD2 (5 bases). CDR3 length: 15 residues. V shed 4 bases and J shed 7 bases, with 17 bases lying between them. CDR3: CASSSRGRRTNEQFF. In nucleotides, the CDR3 is TGTGCCAGCAGTTCTCGTGGCAGGAGGACTAATGAGCAGTTCTTC.

This clonotype was seen repeatedly, ten times or more. The chain is built from TRBV19 and TRBJ2-7; 7 bases fit TRBD2. CDR1 is LNHDA and CDR2 is SQIVND in the germline V gene (reference sequence). Trimming at V came to 2 bases and at J to 2 bases, leaving 3 bases not matched to a gene. CDR3 length: 14 amino acids. The CDR3, as DNA: TGTGCCAGTAGTATAACGCGGGAGACCTACGAGCAGTACTTC. Its protein is CASSITRETYEQYF.

The chain has TRBV2 and TRBJ1-2; D is ambiguous. CDR3 length equals 14 residues. Trimming took 7 bases from V and 2 from J, leaving 14 bases between them. Per the germline V gene, CDR1 is SNHLY and CDR2 is FYNNEI. The chain's CDR3 is CASTAGNSNYGYTF. The DNA for the CDR3 is TGTGCCAGCACGGCGGGAAATTCAAACTATGGCTACACCTTC.

The chain employs TRBV14 and TRBJ2-4, with TRBD1 as a possible D gene (6 bases). V lost 4 bases, J lost 6 bases, and 16 bases lay in between. Germline CDR1 is SGHDN and CDR2 is FVKESK. This CDR3 contains 15 residues. CDR3 loop: CASSPRGFRGNIQYF. DNA for the CDR3: TGTGCCAGCAGCCCTAGGGGGTTCAGGGGAAACATTCAGTACTTC.

The sample holds many counts of this clonotype. This sequence joins TRBV24-1 and TRBJ1-4; TRBD1 matches at 7 bases. This CDR3 comprises 13 residues. Germline-derived CDR1 and CDR2 are KGHDR and SFDVKD. V shed 10 bases and J 6 bases; nucleotides not matched to a gene: 7. CDR3 sequence: CATQGGGDEKLFF. CDR3 DNA sequence: TGTGCCACTCAAGGAGGGGGCGATGAAAAACTGTTTTTT.

This clonotype was detected ten times or more. This chain joins TRBV5-4 and TRBJ1-2, with 11 bases matching TRBD1. The length of the CDR3 is 15 residues. Trimming at V came to 1 base and at J to 8 bases, leaving 7 bases not matched to a gene. Germline-derived CDR1 and CDR2 are SGHNT and YYREEE (reference sequence). The CDR3 region has the DNA TGTGCCAGCAGCTTGTTAGGACAGGGGGCGCCGGGCTACACCTTC. It translates to CASSLLGQGAPGYTF.

This clonotype was counted between two and nine times. V is TRBV7-2 and J is TRBJ2-2; weak D call: TRBD1 (5 bases). Germline V gives CDR1 SGHTA, CDR2 FQGNSA. Trimming removed 5 bases at V and 6 bases at J, with 10 bases between. CDR3 length: 13 amino acids. The CDR3 DNA follows: TGTGCCAGCAGCCGGACAAACCCCGGGGAGCTGTTTTTT. Amino acids: CASSRTNPGELFF.

To note about this clonotype: This may be a read error, as it is one base from a much larger clone. No conserved phenylalanine or tryptophan ends this CDR3, so it is likely a read error. The chain has TRBV11-3 and TRBJ1-2, with D tentatively TRBD1 (6 bases). In germline, CDR1 is SGHNT, CDR2 YENEEA. The germline V and J ends were trimmed by 0 bases and 7 bases, with 15 bases remaining between them. The CDR3 extends over 15 amino acids. The CDR3 region is CASSLEERGRGGYTL. CDR3 DNA sequence: TGTGCCAGCAGCTTAGAGGAACGGGGGCGCGGTGGCTACACCCTC.

This clonotype was detected ten times or more. The CDR3 loop is CASSSRLAETDTQYF. The CDR3 bases are TGCGCCAGCAGCTCCCGACTAGCGGAAACAGATACGCAGTATTTT. The chain combines TRBV5-1 with TRBJ2-3; 9 positions agree with TRBD2. The V segment lost 3 bases and the J segment 3 bases; nucleotides outside the gene matches: 5. The germline gives CDR1 SGHRS, CDR2 YFSETQ. This CDR3 contains 15 residues.

This sequence joins TRBV12-3 or TRBV12-4 and TRBJ1-6; 9 bases are a match to TRBD1. V lost 5 bases, J lost 10 bases, and 6 bases stayed unmatched. CDR3 length: 14 residues. DNA for the CDR3: TGTGCCAGCAGTAGGGACAGGGTAAGCTCACCCCTCCACTTT. Its protein is CASSRDRVSSPLHF.